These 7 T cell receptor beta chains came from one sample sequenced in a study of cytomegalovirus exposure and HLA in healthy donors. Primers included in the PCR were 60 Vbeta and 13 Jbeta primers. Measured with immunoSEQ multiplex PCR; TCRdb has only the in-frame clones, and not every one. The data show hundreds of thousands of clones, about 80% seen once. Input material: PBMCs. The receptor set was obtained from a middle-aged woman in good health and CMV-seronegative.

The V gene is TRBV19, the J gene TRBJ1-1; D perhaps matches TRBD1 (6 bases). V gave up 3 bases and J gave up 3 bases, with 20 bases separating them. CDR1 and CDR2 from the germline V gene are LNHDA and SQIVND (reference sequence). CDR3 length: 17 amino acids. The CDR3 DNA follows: TGTGCCAGTAGTATGGCTGGGGGCGCAGAGGTGGACACTGAAGCTTTCTTT. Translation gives CASSMAGGAEVDTEAFF.

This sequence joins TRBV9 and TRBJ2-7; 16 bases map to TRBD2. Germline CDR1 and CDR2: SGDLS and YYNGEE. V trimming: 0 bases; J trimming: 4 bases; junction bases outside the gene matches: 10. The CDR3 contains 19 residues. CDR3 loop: CASSVGLGTSGGEPYEQYF. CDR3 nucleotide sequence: TGTGCCAGCAGCGTAGGGCTCGGGACTAGCGGGGGGGAACCGTACGAGCAGTACTTC. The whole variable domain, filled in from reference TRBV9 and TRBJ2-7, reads DSGVTQTPKHLITATGQRVTLRCSPRSGDLSVYWYQQSLDQGLQFLIQYYNGEERAKGNILERFSAQQFPDLHSELNLSSLELGDSALYFCASSVGLGTSGGEPYEQYFGPGTRLTVT.

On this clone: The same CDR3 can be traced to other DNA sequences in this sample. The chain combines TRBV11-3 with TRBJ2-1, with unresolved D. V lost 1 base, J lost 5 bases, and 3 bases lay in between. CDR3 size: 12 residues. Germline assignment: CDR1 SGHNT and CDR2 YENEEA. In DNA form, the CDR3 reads TGTGCCAGCAGCTTAGGAGACAATGAGCAGTTCTTC. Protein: CASSLGDNEQFF.

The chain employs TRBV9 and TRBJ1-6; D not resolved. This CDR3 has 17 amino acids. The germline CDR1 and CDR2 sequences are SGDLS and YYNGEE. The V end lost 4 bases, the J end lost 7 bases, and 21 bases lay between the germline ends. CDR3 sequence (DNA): TGTGCCAGCAGCTTAACTTTGTCCCCGGGGTGGAATTCACCCCTCCACTTT. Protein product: CASSLTLSPGWNSPLHF.

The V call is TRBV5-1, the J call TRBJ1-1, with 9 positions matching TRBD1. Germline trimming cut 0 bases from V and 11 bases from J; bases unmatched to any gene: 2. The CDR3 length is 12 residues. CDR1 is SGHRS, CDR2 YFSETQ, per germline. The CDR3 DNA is TGCGCCAGCAGCTTGGGGGACAGGGAGGCTTTCTTT. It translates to CASSLGDREAFF.

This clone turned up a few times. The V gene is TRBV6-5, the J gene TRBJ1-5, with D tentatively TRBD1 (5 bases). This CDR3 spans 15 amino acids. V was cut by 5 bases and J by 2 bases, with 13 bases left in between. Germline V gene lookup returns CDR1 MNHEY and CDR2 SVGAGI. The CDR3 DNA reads TGTGCCAGCAGTACCTCCAGGGTGGGCAATCAGCCCCAGCATTTT. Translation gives CASSTSRVGNQPQHF.

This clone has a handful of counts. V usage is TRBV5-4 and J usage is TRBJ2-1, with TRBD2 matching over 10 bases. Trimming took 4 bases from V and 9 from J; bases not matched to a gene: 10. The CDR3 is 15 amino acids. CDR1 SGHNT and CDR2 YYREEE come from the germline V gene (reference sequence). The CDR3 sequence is CASSRERGGSGEQFF. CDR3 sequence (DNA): TGTGCCAGCAGCCGTGAGCGGGGGGGCTCGGGTGAGCAGTTCTTC. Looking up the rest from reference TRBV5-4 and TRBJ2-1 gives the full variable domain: ETGVTQSPTHLIKTRGQQVTLRCSSQSGHNTVSWYQQALGQGPQFIFQYYREEENGRGNFPPRFSGLQFPNYSSELNVNALELDDSALYLCASSRERGGSGEQFFGPGTRLTVL.